This T cell receptor (beta chain) was observed in a study of cytomegalovirus exposure and HLA in healthy donors. Overall study: Unique TCRs numbering roughly 85 million, obtained from HLA-typed donors, made up an early data release.

Study-level findings and limits: Altogether, 164 TCR beta chains were recorded as cytomegalovirus-associated. After further analysis at a later stage, roughly 16,000 TCR beta sequences were associated with HLA alleles at 0.05 false discovery rate.

It was with 60 Vbeta and 13 Jbeta primers that the PCR ran. Clones were sequenced by immunoSEQ multiplex PCR, and TCRdb holds only the in-frame ones, with some missing. This sample has about 120,000 clones, with 70% to 80% found just once. The junction had 1 base not matched to a gene; V was cut back by 2 bases and J by 2 bases. Per the germline V gene, CDR1 is SGHTS and CDR2 is YDEGEE. The CDR3 has 16 residues. Of note for this clone: Antigen unknown.

The rearrangement uses TRBV5-8 and TRBJ2-1; 13 nucleotides line up with TRBD2. Sequencing was done on a sample of PBMCs. The receptor comes from a woman between 40 and 50 years old in good health and CMV-seropositive. Here the CDR3 DNA reads TGTGCCAGCAGCTTTACTAGCGGGAGGGCCTACAATGAGCAGTTCTTC. Its translation: CASSFTSGRAYNEQFF.